Below, 27 T cell receptor beta chains from the same sample are listed, as sequenced in a study of cytomegalovirus exposure and HLA in healthy donors. The PCR employed 60 Vbeta primers together with 13 Jbeta primers. Method: immunoSEQ multiplex PCR; TCRdb's copy keeps in-frame clones and lacks some. The sample contains some 190,000 clones, over 65% of which appear only once. Specimen: PBMCs. These receptors were obtained from a young man in good health and CMV-seronegative.

On this clone itself: An end of the junction differs from the germline gene, which may be a read error. Other DNA sequences in this sample translate to the same CDR3. The chain links TRBV7-2 to TRBJ1-4; 10 bases align to TRBD1. Germline V gene lookup returns CDR1 SGHTA and CDR2 FQGNSA. The CDR3 runs to 15 residues. This chain's CDR3 is CASSPSGTGAEKLFF. The CDR3 coding sequence is TGCGCCAGCAGCCCCTCCGGGACAGGGGCTGAAAAACTGTTTTTT.

The rearrangement uses TRBV9 and TRBJ1-1; TRBD1 matches at 12 bases. Trimming cost V 0 bases and J 1 base; bases outside gene matches: 1. The CDR3 runs to 16 residues. Germline V gene data show CDR1 as SGDLS and CDR2 as YYNGEE. CDR3 DNA: TGTGCCAGCAGCGTAGTGGGACAGGGGGCGAACACTGAAGCTTTCTTT. It is translated as CASSVVGQGANTEAFF.

The rearrangement links TRBV11-2 to TRBJ2-2; no reliable D call. The germline CDR1 and CDR2 sequences are SGHAT and FQNNGV. The length of the CDR3 is 15 residues. Trimming left V 1 base short and J 3 bases short, with 9 bases between. CDR3 sequence reads: CASSLVGGYTGELFF. CDR3 DNA: TGTGCCAGCAGCTTAGTAGGCGGATACACCGGGGAGCTGTTTTTT. The full variable domain, its missing parts supplied by reference TRBV11-2 and TRBJ2-2, is EAGVAQSPRYKIIEKRQSVAFWCNPISGHATLYWYQQILGQGPKLLIQFQNNGVVDDSQLPKDRFSAERLKGVDSTLKIQPAKLEDSAVYLCASSLVGGYTGELFFGEGSRLTVL.

The genes are TRBV29-1 and TRBJ1-2; TRBD1 is a possible D gene (5 bases). CDR1 and CDR2 (germline): SQVTM, ANQGSEA. The germline V and J ends were trimmed by 2 bases and 5 bases, with 12 bases remaining between them. The CDR3 extends over 13 amino acids. CDR3 sequence (DNA): TGCAGCGTTGAAAATCCGGGGGATTATGGCTACACCTTC. Protein sequence: CSVENPGDYGYTF.

The CDR3 coding sequence is TGTGCCAGTAGTATAGAACCGGGGATAAGGAACACTGAAGCTTTCTTT. Translated, it gives CASSIEPGIRNTEAFF. The rearrangement links TRBV19 to TRBJ1-1; D remains unclear. The CDR3 covers 16 residues. Trimming removed 0 bases at V and 1 base at J, with 12 bases between. The germline CDR1 and CDR2 sequences are LNHDA and SQIVND (reference sequence).

The rearrangement links TRBV4-3 to TRBJ1-2, with D possibly matching TRBD1 (6 bases). V was cut by 3 bases and J by 4 bases, with 9 bases left in between. Germline CDR1 and CDR2: LGHNA and YSLEER. The CDR3 length is 13 residues. The DNA for the CDR3 is TGCGCCAGCAGCCATGAGACAGGCTATGGCTACACCTTC. It translates to CASSHETGYGYTF.

The V gene is TRBV18, the J gene TRBJ1-2, with D tentatively TRBD1 (6 bases). Germline assignment: CDR1 KGHSH and CDR2 LQKENI. V gave up 1 base and J gave up 3 bases, with 12 bases separating them. There are 15 residues in the CDR3. The DNA for the CDR3 is TGTGCCAGCTCACCACTGGACAGCGTCTACTATGGCTACACCTTC. This encodes CASSPLDSVYYGYTF.

Worth noting for this clone: The sample contains more than one DNA sequence encoding this CDR3. The chain is built from TRBV5-4 and TRBJ2-7; D ambiguous. The V end was cut by 0 bases, the J end by 3 bases, with 4 bases between. CDR3 length: 12 residues. Germline values: CDR1 SGHNT, CDR2 YYREEE (reference sequence). The CDR3 region is CASSLDGYEQYF. The CDR3 nucleotides are TGTGCCAGCAGCTTGGACGGCTACGAGCAGTACTTC.

The chain employs TRBV4-2 and TRBJ1-5; 7 bases match TRBD1. Germline loops: CDR1 LGHNA, CDR2 YNFKEQ. This CDR3 region has 16 residues. V trimming: 1 base; J trimming: 9 bases; junction bases outside the gene matches: 12. Here the CDR3 reads CASSQGDGQAPRPQHF. CDR3 nucleotides: TGTGCCAGCAGCCAAGGAGATGGACAGGCTCCCCGGCCCCAGCATTTT.

This clone has more than one count but fewer than ten. V is TRBV5-1 and J is TRBJ2-5; 7 positions agree with TRBD2. The CDR3 totals 19 residues. The trim removed 4 bases at V and 3 bases at J, leaving 21 bases unmatched. The germline V gene has CDR1 SGHRS and CDR2 YFSETQ. As DNA, the CDR3 is TGCGCCAGCAGCGCTGGATCGGGGGGTAGTCGGGGGTACGAAGAGACCCAGTACTTC. Protein sequence: CASSAGSGGSRGYEETQYF.

V and J are TRBV6-6 and TRBJ1-2, with D uncertain. V dropped 6 bases and J dropped 5 bases, with 16 bases sitting between them. This CDR3 is 14 amino acids long. The germline V gene encodes CDR1 MNHNY and CDR2 SVGAGI (reference sequence). CDR3 sequence reads: CASSKGKSGYGYTF. As DNA, the CDR3 is TGTGCCAGCAGCAAAGGGAAATCGGGATATGGCTACACCTTC.

The rearrangement joins TRBV6-1 to TRBJ2-1, with TRBD2 as a possible D gene (7 bases). Germline assignment: CDR1 MNHNS and CDR2 SASEGT. V gave up 5 bases and J gave up 10 bases, with 12 bases separating them. The length of the CDR3 is 12 residues. The CDR3 DNA reads as TGTGCCAGCAGTATACAGGGAGGGGAGCAGTTCTTC. It yields the protein CASSIQGGEQFF.

The chain uses TRBV5-6 and TRBJ2-7; D gene ambiguous. V was shortened by 4 bases and J by 0 bases, with 11 bases between the two germline ends. There are 14 residues in the CDR3. Germline CDR1 is SGHDT and CDR2 is YYEEEE. In nucleotides, the CDR3 is TGTGCCAGCAGCCTTCTAGGCAGCTCCTACGAGCAGTACTTC. This gives the protein CASSLLGSSYEQYF.

The chain is built from TRBV19 and TRBJ2-7; 8 positions agree with TRBD1. The CDR3 consists of 14 residues. The germline gives CDR1 LNHDA, CDR2 SQIVND (reference sequence). The V and J ends lost 5 bases and 3 bases, in that order; junction bases with no gene match: 6. In nucleotides, the CDR3 is TGTGCCAGTAGTCTTCAGGACAGGGTCTACGAGCAGTACTTC. It codes for CASSLQDRVYEQYF.

The chain has TRBV30 and TRBJ2-1; 8 positions match TRBD1. The CDR3 is 14 amino acids. Germline V gene data show CDR1 as GTSNPN and CDR2 as SVGIG (reference sequence). V lost 1 base, J lost 8 bases, and 7 bases stayed unmatched. The CDR3 reads CAWSAATGVDEQFF. CDR3 nucleotides: TGTGCCTGGAGTGCAGCGACAGGGGTGGATGAGCAGTTCTTC.

The chain has TRBV7-3 and TRBJ2-2, with 10 bases matching TRBD1. CDR1 SGHTA and CDR2 FQGTGA come from the germline V gene. There are 15 residues in the CDR3. The ends lost 4 bases at V and 6 bases at J; junction bases unmatched: 5. The CDR3 DNA reads TGTGCCAGCAGCTGGACAGGGGGGTACCCCGGGGAGCTGTTTTTT. Amino acid sequence: CASSWTGGYPGELFF.

The chain recombines TRBV7-2 with TRBJ1-1; D uncertain. The CDR3 runs 16 residues. Germline CDR1 and CDR2: SGHTA and FQGNSA. Trimming removed 2 bases from V and 4 bases from J, with 17 bases in between. This CDR3 reads CASSLSPTGMGTEAFF. The CDR3 DNA sequence: TGTGCCAGCAGCTTATCCCCCACGGGAATGGGCACTGAAGCTTTCTTT.

This chain joins TRBV18 and TRBJ2-7; tentatively, D is TRBD1 (6 bases). Trimming removed 2 bases at V and 6 bases at J, with 14 bases between. Germline loops: CDR1 KGHSH, CDR2 LQKENI. This CDR3 has 14 amino acids. The CDR3 protein is CASSPGQGSGEQYF. The CDR3 coding sequence is TGTGCCAGCTCACCAGGGCAGGGGTCTGGCGAGCAGTACTTC.

This rearrangement joins TRBV30 to TRBJ2-3; 8 nucleotides align to TRBD1. The CDR3 length is 15 residues. The V gene end was trimmed by 6 bases and the J gene end by 4 bases; junction bases not matched to a gene: 12. Germline V lookup: CDR1 GTSNPN, CDR2 SVGIG (reference sequence). The CDR3 DNA sequence: TGTGCCTGCCTTACCAGGGGCAGGGGGCCAGATACGCAGTATTTT. The encoded protein is CACLTRGRGPDTQYF.

The rearrangement uses TRBV13 and TRBJ2-7; a possible D gene is TRBD2 (7 bases). The CDR3 is made up of 14 amino acids. Between the trimmed V and J ends, which lost 0 bases and 9 bases, there was a span of 15 bases. Germline V gene lookup returns CDR1 PRHDT and CDR2 FYEKMQ (reference sequence). The CDR3 nucleotides read TGTGCCAGCAGCTTAGGGGGGGGGCGGGGCTGGCAGTACTTC. Amino acids: CASSLGGGRGWQYF.

The rearrangement uses TRBV11-3 and TRBJ2-1; D is ambiguous. V was clipped by 0 bases and J by 6 bases, with 9 bases between them. The CDR3 has 14 amino acids. The V gene's germline CDR1 is SGHNT and CDR2 YENEEA. Here the CDR3 reads CASSLDSMANEQFF. Here the CDR3 DNA reads TGTGCCAGCAGCTTAGATTCCATGGCCAATGAGCAGTTCTTC.

V gene TRBV6-7 combines with J gene TRBJ2-3; TRBD2 agrees at 7 bases. TRBV6-7 is placed among ORFs of uncertain function. The CDR3 sequence is 17 residues long. Germline trimming cut 5 bases from V and 6 bases from J; bases unmatched to any gene: 17. The CDR3 DNA reads as TGTGCCAGCAGTACCTTAGGTCTCTGGTGGGGAGGGGATACGCAGTATTTT. Its translation: CASSTLGLWWGGDTQYF.

This chain links TRBV6-6 with TRBJ2-2, with TRBD1 identical over 7 bases. The CDR3 sequence is 15 residues long. V lost 2 bases to trimming and J lost 5 bases; unmatched junction nucleotides: 5. Germline V gene lookup returns CDR1 MNHNY and CDR2 SVGAGI (reference sequence). The CDR3: CASSYVTGWTGELFF. DNA for the CDR3: TGTGCCAGCAGTTACGTGACAGGGTGGACCGGGGAGCTGTTTTTT.

The chain joins TRBV19 to TRBJ2-2; tentative D call: TRBD1 (7 bases). V was trimmed by 6 bases and J by 6 bases, leaving 17 bases between them. CDR1 and CDR2 (germline): LNHDA, SQIVND (reference sequence). The CDR3 runs to 15 residues. The CDR3 loop is CASSFSTRGAGELFF. The CDR3, as DNA: TGTGCCAGTAGCTTCTCAACCAGGGGGGCCGGGGAGCTGTTTTTT.

The rearrangement links TRBV4-2 to TRBJ2-4; a weak D match, TRBD2 (5 bases). CDR3 length equals 18 residues. Germline-derived CDR1 and CDR2 are LGHNA and YNFKEQ. Trimming cost V 0 bases and J 4 bases, with 19 bases left between them. The CDR3 DNA reads TGTGCCAGCAGCCAAGACAATATCGGGGTCGGCTCTAAAAACATTCAGTACTTC. This translates into CASSQDNIGVGSKNIQYF.

The sample holds a few counts of this clone. This rearrangement joins TRBV4-1 to TRBJ2-3, with 7 bases aligning to TRBD2. V gave up 1 base and J gave up 0 bases; unmatched junction bases: 13. The germline CDR1 and CDR2 sequences are MGHRA and YSYEKL. The CDR3 extends over 19 amino acids. The CDR3 loop is CASSQARAGERPSTDTQYF. The CDR3 coding sequence is TGCGCCAGCAGCCAAGCCCGGGCGGGGGAACGGCCAAGCACAGATACGCAGTATTTT.

The gene calls are TRBV11-2 and TRBJ2-1; D remains ambiguous. The CDR3 sequence is 16 residues long. V was shortened by 0 bases and J by 0 bases, with 9 bases between the two germline ends. CDR1 SGHAT and CDR2 FQNNGV come from the germline V gene. CDR3 coding DNA: TGTGCCAGCAGCTTAGATCTGGGCCGCTCCTACAATGAGCAGTTCTTC. This gives the protein CASSLDLGRSYNEQFF.